The 3 T cell receptor beta chains listed next were all sequenced from one sample in a study of identical twins (dated by TCRdb to 2016 to 2017). Library preparation was by 5' RACE. Sequencing took place on an Illumina HiSeq 2000. TCRdb trimmed the raw reads at Q25, called clones with MiXCR and kept productive beta chains. Each CDR3 protein gets just one entry, which takes the most common genes and DNA from the rows behind it. A total of 550,000 to 700,000 distinct CDR3 sequences appear in this sample, 9% to 10% of them only once. The top ten hold 2.5% to 3.5% of the sample. These data also featured in a second study, about yellow fever vaccine responses in identical twins.

The sample consisted of PBMCs. These receptors came from a woman between 18 and 29 years old in good health.

This clonotype was picked up many times. The CDR3 sequence is CASSNGQGENTEAFF. CDR3 DNA sequence: TGTGCCAGCAGCAACGGACAGGGGGAGAACACTGAAGCTTTCTTT. The genes are TRBV7-9 and TRBJ1-1, with TRBD1 matching over 10 bases. Germline values: CDR1 SEHNR, CDR2 FQNEAQ (reference sequence). V gave up 5 bases and J gave up 1 base; unmatched junction bases: 4. CDR3 length: 15 amino acids.

The CDR3 reads CASSRIAIAGEKLFF. DNA of the CDR3: TGTGCCAGTAGCAGAATTGCTATAGCTGGGGAAAAACTGTTTTTT. V gene TRBV19 combines with J gene TRBJ1-4; D gene ambiguous. Germline V gives CDR1 LNHDA, CDR2 SQIVND (reference sequence). The CDR3 is 15 residues long. V lost 6 bases and J lost 8, with 19 bases in between.

This clonotype was seen ten or more times. This rearrangement joins TRBV12-3 or TRBV12-4 to TRBJ2-1, with D maybe TRBD2 (7 bases). V was trimmed by 7 bases and J by 1 base, leaving 17 bases between them. CDR3 length: 16 amino acids. CDR3 region: CASKLGGAGSYNEQFF. The DNA for the CDR3 is TGTGCCAGCAAATTGGGGGGGGCAGGTTCCTACAATGAGCAGTTCTTC.